The T cell receptor (beta chain) under discussion was sequenced for a study of STAT3 mutations in large granular lymphocyte leukemia. Study context: Among longitudinally sequenced T-LGLL patients, roughly half had canonical activating STAT3 mutations detected. Immunosuppressive therapy was given to more than half of T-LGLL patients.

Each sample's TCRbeta library yielded on average about 41,000 productive templates. Sequenced by immunoSEQ multiplex PCR; TCRdb stores in-frame clones only, minus some. The sample has 10,000 or so clones, roughly nine tenths seen once. The germline V gene encodes CDR1 LNHDA and CDR2 SQIVND (reference sequence). V lost 6 bases and J lost 3, with 11 bases in between. This CDR3 region has 13 residues. Regarding the study as a whole: All newly emerging clones after therapy were STAT3 wild type. Every T-cell large granular lymphocyte leukemia patient had at least one immunodominant TCR beta clonotype.

About this clone: What it binds is unknown.

The sequenced sample consisted of peripheral blood mononuclear cells. The chain has TRBV19 and TRBJ1-2; D is possibly TRBD1 (6 bases). This clonotype originated in a man aged 55 to 69 with T-cell large granular lymphocyte leukemia. Some clones in this sample may be carry-over from other donors' samples. The chain's CDR3 is CASSEQGDYGYTF. The CDR3 nucleotides read TGTGCCAGTAGCGAACAGGGAGACTATGGCTACACCTTC.